The entry below gives a single T cell receptor beta chain sequence along with its context. The ends lost 4 bases at V and 6 bases at J; junction bases unmatched: 7. The V gene's germline CDR1 is MNHNS and CDR2 SASEGT. CDR3 length: 15 residues. This record belongs to a study of shared clonotypes between healthy human individuals. Some clones are missing from TCRdb's copy, which holds only in-frame ones; the method was immunoSEQ multiplex PCR. The table lists about 700,000 clones, approximately 79% of them singletons. The chain has TRBV6-1 and TRBJ2-1; 9 bases agree with TRBD2. Sequenced material: memory CD4+ T cells sorted from blood. Described subset: CD45RA-negative fraction. This clonotype was sampled from a woman aged 25 to 45 in good health. The CDR3 DNA sequence: TGTGCCAGCAGTGCGGTCGGAGCGGGAGGCAATGAGCAGTTCTTC. Protein: CASSAVGAGGNEQFF.